This note documents a single T cell receptor beta chain sequence. Its antigen is not known. The entry originates in a study of a mutant IDH1 vaccine in newly diagnosed glioma. As for the study in general: Prior therapy was radiotherapy, temozolomide, or both; most received both.

Regarding the study as a whole: A vaccine-induced immune response developed in around 94% of the patients.

V dropped 0 bases and J dropped 4; count of bases not matched to a gene: 12. CDR3 size: 18 residues. Germline V gene lookup returns CDR1 SGHRS and CDR2 YFSETQ. Here immunoSEQ multiplex PCR was the method, and the copy in TCRdb shows in-frame clones only, minus some. The data show under 50,000 clones, more than 75% seen once. Time point denoted: week 35, safety follow-up. What each vaccine dose contained was 300 ug of mutant IDH1 20-mer peptide, accompanied by topical imiquimod. Each patient was administered eight vaccinations, scheduled in weeks 1, 3, 5, 7, 11, 15, 19 and 23. The chain couples TRBV5-1 to TRBJ1-5; TRBD1 matches at 8 bases. The source is a woman between 35 and 50 years old with glioma. The sequencing here drew on PBMCs, taken from a glioma patient whose treatment included an IDH1 peptide vaccine. CDR3 region: CASSLVEGTGHQNQPQHF. For the CDR3, the DNA is TGCGCCAGCAGCTTGGTAGAAGGGACAGGCCACCAGAATCAGCCCCAGCATTTT.